This T cell receptor (beta chain) was profiled in a study of vaccination and CD4 T cells after COVID-19. Treatment of the sample: 10-day PBMC culture with coronavirus spike peptide pools or control peptides (ViraFEST assay). Sequencing of cultured CD4+ T cell DNA used the Oncomine TCR Beta short-read assay. TCRdb reanalysed the PCR reads using MiXCR and keeps one entry per CDR3 protein. Of roughly 20,000 distinct CDR3 sequences in the sample, around 42% are singletons; the top ten hold 2.5% to 3.5%. To note about this clonotype: Its specificity is not known.

Germline CDR1 and CDR2: SGHTA and FQGNSA. The V and J ends lost 0 bases and 3 bases respectively, with 15 bases between them. The CDR3 extends over 16 amino acids. The sample in question was CD4+ T cells from blood, cultured in vitro, obtained after SARS-CoV-2 vaccination. The receptor's source is a human donor who had recovered from COVID-19. The chain couples TRBV7-2 to TRBJ2-7, with D hard to call. The CDR3, as DNA: TGTGCCAGCAGCTTAGCGCATCCACAGTTGATCTACGAGCAGTACTTC. Translated, it gives CASSLAHPQLIYEQYF.